A selection of T cell receptor beta chains follows, all from one sample in a study of blood T cell repertoires in COVID-19. Profiling relied on immunoSEQ multiplex PCR, and the TCRdb table lists in-frame clones only, not all of them. The table lists over 200,000 clones, around nine tenths of them singletons. Material for sequencing was peripheral blood. These receptors came from a man in his fifties or sixties with COVID-19, enrolled during active disease. Each CDR3 is given with its conserved first and last residue. The D gene is left open where the match is weak. Only some rows state a clone size, as once, few, many or a class for expanded clones.

CDR3 length,D gene,clone size,V gene,J gene,CDR3 protein,CDR3 DNA
13,.,.,TRBV24-1,TRBJ1-5,CATSRTGNQPQHF,TGTGCCACCAGTCGCACAGGCAATCAGCCCCAGCATTTT
18,.,.,TRBV28,TRBJ1-5,CASGRGIGVLGVGQPQHF,TGTGCCAGCGGTAGGGGGATTGGAGTCCTTGGGGTAGGGCAGCCCCAGCATTTT
15,TRBD1,.,TRBV19,TRBJ1-2,CASSLIGQGARGYTF,TGTGCCAGTAGCCTTATCGGACAGGGGGCGCGAGGCTACACCTTC
12,.,once,TRBV30,TRBJ2-7,CAGHKSGYEQYF,TGTGCCGGGCACAAAAGCGGATACGAGCAGTACTTC
16,TRBD1,.,TRBV7-9,TRBJ2-4,CASSFSGGLAKNIQYF,TGTGCCAGCAGCTTTTCAGGGGGTTTAGCCAAAAACATTCAGTACTTC
15,TRBD2,.,TRBV28,TRBJ2-7,CASSPWTSGRYEQYF,TGTGCCAGCAGCCCCTGGACTAGCGGGAGGTACGAGCAGTACTTC
14,TRBD1,.,TRBV28,TRBJ1-2,CASSSPTGSYGYTF,TGTGCCAGCAGTTCCCCGACAGGGTCGTATGGCTACACCTTC
15,.,.,TRBV7-2,TRBJ1-2,CASSFHGQGPDGYTF,TGTGCCAGCAGCTTCCATGGCCAGGGCCCGGATGGCTACACCTTC
13,TRBD1,.,TRBV9,TRBJ2-5,CASRTGVGETQYF,TGTGCCAGCAGGACAGGGGTCGGCGAGACCCAGTACTTC
14,TRBD1,.,TRBV28,TRBJ1-5,CAGQGESSNQPQHF,TGTGCGGGACAGGGAGAGTCTAGCAATCAGCCCCAGCATTTT
16,TRBD2,.,TRBV15,TRBJ2-7,CATSRVRLAGGVEQYF,TGTGCCACCAGCAGAGTTAGACTAGCGGGGGGGGTCGAGCAGTACTTC
14,TRBD1,.,TRBV19,TRBJ1-2,CASSTDRGSYGYTF,TGTGCCAGTAGTACAGACAGGGGATCCTATGGCTACACCTTC
15,.,.,TRBV25-1,TRBJ1-2,CASSDLRSEGYGYTF,TGTGCCAGCAGCGACCTCCGTAGTGAGGGATATGGCTACACCTTC
13,.,once,TRBV7-6,TRBJ1-4,CASSLGLEEKLFF,TGTGCCAGCAGCTTAGGTCTTGAGGAAAAACTGTTTTTT